Presented here are 13 T cell receptor beta chains from one specimen sequenced in a study of blood T cell repertoires in COVID-19. Using immunoSEQ multiplex PCR, the repertoire was profiled, and TCRdb retains in-frame clones only, with some absent. The profile shows about 76,000 clones, nearly 80% of them singletons. Material: peripheral blood. These receptors all stem from a human donor in a cohort sampled during active COVID-19.

V is TRBV7-2 and J is TRBJ1-1; D remains ambiguous. This CDR3 has 13 amino acids. V dropped 4 bases and J dropped 4 bases, with 10 bases sitting between them. CDR1 SGHTA and CDR2 FQGNSA come from the germline V gene. The DNA of the CDR3 is TGTGCCAGCAGCTACAGTCACGGCACTGAAGCTTTCTTT. It codes for CASSYSHGTEAFF.

As to this clone: This CDR3 is also generated by other DNA sequences in the sample. V is TRBV3-1 (or the pseudogene TRBV3-2) and J is TRBJ1-2, with TRBD1 matching 11 bases. The J segment lost 4 bases and the V segment lost 4 bases, leaving 2 bases of the junction unmatched. This CDR3 is built from 14 residues. Germline-derived CDR1 and CDR2 are LGHDT and YNNKEL (reference sequence). DNA for the CDR3: TGTGCCAGCAGCCCAGGGACAGGGGGCTATGGCTACACCTTC. Translated: CASSPGTGGYGYTF.

The J gene is TRBJ2-7, the V gene TRBV19, with 10 nucleotides matching TRBD2. The CDR3 extends over 19 amino acids. The trim removed 0 bases at V and 2 bases at J, leaving 13 bases unmatched. Germline CDR1 is LNHDA and CDR2 is SQIVND (reference sequence). CDR3 DNA: TGTGCCAGTAGTATAGATCAAGGAGGGGCTAGCGGGGGCCCCTACGAGCAGTACGTC. Amino acid sequence: CASSIDQGGASGGPYEQYV.

The gene calls are TRBV23-1 and TRBJ1-1; 8 nucleotides line up with TRBD1. TRBV23-1 is placed among ORFs of uncertain function. This CDR3 comprises 18 residues. J gave up 4 bases and V 1 base, and 14 bases lay outside the gene matches. The CDR3 region has the DNA TGCGCCAGCAGTCAATATTACATAACGGACAGGGTTTGCACTGAAGCTTTCTTT. Amino acids: CASSQYYITDRVCTEAFF.

The chain has TRBV10-3 and TRBJ1-2; D is perhaps TRBD1 (6 bases). Trimming pared 3 bases from V and 5 bases from J, leaving 7 bases between. Looked up from germline, CDR1 is ENHRY and CDR2 is SYGVKD. CDR3 length: 12 amino acids. CDR3 protein: CAISDRGYGYTF. CDR3 DNA sequence: TGTGCCATCAGTGACAGGGGATATGGCTACACCTTC.

The rearrangement joins TRBV28 to TRBJ1-5; tentative D call: TRBD1 (5 bases). CDR3 size: 14 residues. CDR1 and CDR2 from the germline V gene are MDHEN and SYDVKM. Trimming removed 6 bases from V and 3 bases from J, with 12 bases in between. The chain's CDR3 is CASRRGHFNQPQHF. In DNA, the CDR3 is TGTGCCAGCAGGAGAGGACATTTCAATCAGCCCCAGCATTTT.

The V call is TRBV10-3, the J call TRBJ1-6, with D possibly being TRBD1 (5 bases). Germline CDR1 is ENHRY and CDR2 is SYGVKD. This CDR3 is 14 amino acids long. Trimming pared 2 bases from V and 7 bases from J, leaving 9 bases between. CDR3 loop: CAISEGQGNSPLHF. In DNA, the CDR3 is TGTGCCATCAGTGAGGGTCAGGGAAATTCACCCCTCCACTTT.

This clone turned up a few times. The chain uses TRBV12-3 or TRBV12-4 and TRBJ1-2; weak D call: TRBD1 (5 bases). The CDR3 runs 12 residues. V was trimmed by 8 bases and J by 8 bases, leaving 15 bases between them. This chain's CDR3 is CASSSGFRGYTF. CDR3 bases: TGTGCCAGCTCCTCAGGGTTTCGGGGCTACACCTTC.

This clone was seen repeatedly, ten times or more. The chain recombines TRBV28 with TRBJ2-2, with a weak D call TRBD1 (6 bases). CDR1 and CDR2 (germline): MDHEN, SYDVKM. This CDR3 contains 14 residues. V lost 6 bases and J 2 bases, leaving 10 bases between the germline ends. CDR3 protein: CASRSGVNTGELFF. The CDR3 DNA reads as TGTGCCAGCAGGTCAGGGGTAAACACCGGGGAGCTGTTTTTT.

This clone was counted ten times or more. This rearrangement joins TRBV7-9 to TRBJ1-4; TRBD1 matches at 10 bases. Germline CDR1 SEHNR, CDR2 FQNEAQ (reference sequence). Trimming at V came to 4 bases and at J to 9 bases, leaving 5 bases not matched to a gene. The CDR3 contains 14 residues. CDR3 coding DNA: TGTGCCAGCAGCTCCGGGACAGGGGTGCAAAAACTGTTTTTT. As protein: CASSSGTGVQKLFF.

V and J are TRBV28 and TRBJ1-2; D is possibly TRBD1 (5 bases). Germline CDR1 is MDHEN and CDR2 is SYDVKM. The ends were cut back, 8 bases at V and 2 bases at J, with 9 bases in the middle. The CDR3 is made up of 12 amino acids. The CDR3 sequence: CASRGSNYGYTF. CDR3 DNA: TGTGCCAGCCGGGGGTCGAACTATGGCTACACCTTC.

In this sample, this clone turned up a few times. The V gene is TRBV18, the J gene TRBJ1-1; D not resolved. This CDR3 is 13 amino acids long. V lost 2 bases and J 2 bases, leaving 6 bases between the germline ends. CDR1 and CDR2 (germline): KGHSH, LQKENI. This chain's CDR3 is CASSPSLNTEAFF. CDR3 in DNA: TGTGCCAGCTCACCAAGCTTAAACACTGAAGCTTTCTTT.

The V and J genes are TRBV10-3 and TRBJ2-1, with 9 positions matching TRBD2. This CDR3 comprises 17 residues. Germline CDR1 is ENHRY and CDR2 is SYGVKD. V trimming: 4 bases; J trimming: 3 bases; junction bases outside the gene matches: 10. DNA of the CDR3: TGTGCCATCAGTGGCACAGGCAGCGGGAGGAACTACAATGAGCAGTTCTTC. This gives the protein CAISGTGSGRNYNEQFF.